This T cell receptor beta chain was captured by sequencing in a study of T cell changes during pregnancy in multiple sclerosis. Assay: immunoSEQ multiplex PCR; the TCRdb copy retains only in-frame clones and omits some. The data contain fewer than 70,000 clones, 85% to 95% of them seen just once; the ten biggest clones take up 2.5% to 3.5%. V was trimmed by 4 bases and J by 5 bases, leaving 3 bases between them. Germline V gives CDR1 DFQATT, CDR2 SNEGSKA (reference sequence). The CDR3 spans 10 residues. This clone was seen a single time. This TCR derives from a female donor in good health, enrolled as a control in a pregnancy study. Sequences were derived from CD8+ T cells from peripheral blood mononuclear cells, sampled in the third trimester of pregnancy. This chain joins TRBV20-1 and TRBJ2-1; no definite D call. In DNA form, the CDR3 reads TGCAGTGCTACCGACAATGAGCAGTTCTTC. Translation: CSATDNEQFF.